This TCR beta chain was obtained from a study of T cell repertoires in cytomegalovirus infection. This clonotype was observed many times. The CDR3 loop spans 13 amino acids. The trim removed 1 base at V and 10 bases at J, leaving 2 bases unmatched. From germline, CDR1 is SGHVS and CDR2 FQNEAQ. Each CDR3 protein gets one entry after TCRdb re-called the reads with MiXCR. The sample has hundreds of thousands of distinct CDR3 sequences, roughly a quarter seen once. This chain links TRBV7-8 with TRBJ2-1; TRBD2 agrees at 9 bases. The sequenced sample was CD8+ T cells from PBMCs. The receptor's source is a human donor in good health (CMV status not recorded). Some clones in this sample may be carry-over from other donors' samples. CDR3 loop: CASSLVTSGEQFF. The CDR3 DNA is TGTGCCAGCAGCTTAGTAACTAGCGGGGAGCAGTTCTTC.